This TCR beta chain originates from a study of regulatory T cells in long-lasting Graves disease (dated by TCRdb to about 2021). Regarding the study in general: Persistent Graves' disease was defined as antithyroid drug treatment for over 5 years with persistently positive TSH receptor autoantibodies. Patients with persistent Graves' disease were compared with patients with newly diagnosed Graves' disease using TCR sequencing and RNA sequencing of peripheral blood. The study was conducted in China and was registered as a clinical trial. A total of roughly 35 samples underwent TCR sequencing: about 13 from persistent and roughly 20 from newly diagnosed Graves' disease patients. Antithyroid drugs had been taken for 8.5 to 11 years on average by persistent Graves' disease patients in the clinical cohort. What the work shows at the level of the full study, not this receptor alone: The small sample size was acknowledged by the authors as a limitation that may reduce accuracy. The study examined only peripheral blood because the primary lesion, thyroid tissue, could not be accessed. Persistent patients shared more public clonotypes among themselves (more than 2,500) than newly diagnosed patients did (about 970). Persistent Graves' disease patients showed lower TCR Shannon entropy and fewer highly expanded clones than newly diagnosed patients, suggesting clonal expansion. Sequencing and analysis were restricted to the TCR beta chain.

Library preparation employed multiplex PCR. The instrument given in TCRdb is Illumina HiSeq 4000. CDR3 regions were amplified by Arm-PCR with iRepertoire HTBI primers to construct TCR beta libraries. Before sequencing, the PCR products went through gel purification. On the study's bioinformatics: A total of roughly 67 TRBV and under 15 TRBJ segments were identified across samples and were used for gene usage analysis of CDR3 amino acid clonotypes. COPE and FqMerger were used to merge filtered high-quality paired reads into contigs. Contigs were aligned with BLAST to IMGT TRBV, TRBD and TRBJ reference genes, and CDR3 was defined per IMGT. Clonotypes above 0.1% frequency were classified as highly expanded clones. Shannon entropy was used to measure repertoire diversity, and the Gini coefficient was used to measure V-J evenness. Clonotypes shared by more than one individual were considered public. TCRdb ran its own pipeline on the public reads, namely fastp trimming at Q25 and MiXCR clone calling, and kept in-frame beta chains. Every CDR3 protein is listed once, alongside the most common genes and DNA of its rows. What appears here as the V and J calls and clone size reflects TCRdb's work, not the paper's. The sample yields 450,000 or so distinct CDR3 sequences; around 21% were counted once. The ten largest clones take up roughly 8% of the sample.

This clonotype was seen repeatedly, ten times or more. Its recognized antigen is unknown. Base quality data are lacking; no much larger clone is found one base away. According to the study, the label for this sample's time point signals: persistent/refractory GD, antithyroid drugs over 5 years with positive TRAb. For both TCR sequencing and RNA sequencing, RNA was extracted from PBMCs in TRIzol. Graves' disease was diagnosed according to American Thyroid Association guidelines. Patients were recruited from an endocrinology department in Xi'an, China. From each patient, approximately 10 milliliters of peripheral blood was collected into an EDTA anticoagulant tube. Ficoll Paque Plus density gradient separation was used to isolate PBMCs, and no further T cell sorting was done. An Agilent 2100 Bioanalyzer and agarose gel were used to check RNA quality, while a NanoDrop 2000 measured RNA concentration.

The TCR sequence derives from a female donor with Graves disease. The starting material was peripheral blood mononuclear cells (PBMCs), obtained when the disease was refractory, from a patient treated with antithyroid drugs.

The nucleotides are TGTGCCAGCAGTAGCCGGGACAGGGGGCTTAGCTACTATGGCTACACCTTC. This codes for CASSSRDRGLSYYGYTF. The sequence links TRBV27 to TRBJ1-2, with 12 junctional bases fitting TRBD1. Including the terminal cysteine and phenylalanine, the CDR3 comprises 17 residues. Of all the DNA, just the CDR3 is kept, 51 bases in frame from base 1. Clipping removes 5 bases from V and 3 bases from J, with 10 as the unmatched junction base count. According to the germline V gene (reference sequence), CDR1 reads MNHEY and CDR2 reads SMNVEV.